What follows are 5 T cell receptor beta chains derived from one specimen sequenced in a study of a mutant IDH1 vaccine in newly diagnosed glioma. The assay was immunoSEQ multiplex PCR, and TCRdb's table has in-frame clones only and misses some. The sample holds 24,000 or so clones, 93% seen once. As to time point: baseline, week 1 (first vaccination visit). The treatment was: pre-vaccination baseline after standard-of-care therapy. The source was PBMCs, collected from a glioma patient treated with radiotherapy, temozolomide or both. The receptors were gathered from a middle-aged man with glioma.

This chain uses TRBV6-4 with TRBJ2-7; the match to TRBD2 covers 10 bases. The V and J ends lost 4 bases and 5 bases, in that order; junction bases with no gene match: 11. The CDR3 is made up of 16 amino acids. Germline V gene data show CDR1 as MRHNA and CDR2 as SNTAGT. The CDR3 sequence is CASSALAGVPIHEQYF. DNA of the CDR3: TGTGCCAGCAGTGCGCTAGCGGGAGTCCCCATACACGAGCAGTACTTC.

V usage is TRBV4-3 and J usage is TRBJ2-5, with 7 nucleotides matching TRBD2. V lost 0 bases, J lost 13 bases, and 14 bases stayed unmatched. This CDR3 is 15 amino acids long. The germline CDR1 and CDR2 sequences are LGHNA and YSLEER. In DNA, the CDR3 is TGCGCCAGCAGCCAAGAAAGAGGCGGGGGTGCTTTCACGTACTTC. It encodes CASSQERGGGAFTYF.

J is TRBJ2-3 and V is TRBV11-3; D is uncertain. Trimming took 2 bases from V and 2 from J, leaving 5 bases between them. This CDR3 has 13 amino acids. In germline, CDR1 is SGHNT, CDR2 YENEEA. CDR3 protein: CASSLRITDTQYF. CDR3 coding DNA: TGTGCCAGCAGCTTACGGATCACAGATACGCAGTATTTT. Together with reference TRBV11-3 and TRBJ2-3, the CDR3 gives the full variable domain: EAGVVQSPRYKIIEKKQPVAFWCNPISGHNTLYWYLQNLGQGPELLIRYENEEAVDDSQLPKDRFSAERLKGVDSTLKIQPAELGDSAVYLCASSLRITDTQYFGPGTRLTVL.

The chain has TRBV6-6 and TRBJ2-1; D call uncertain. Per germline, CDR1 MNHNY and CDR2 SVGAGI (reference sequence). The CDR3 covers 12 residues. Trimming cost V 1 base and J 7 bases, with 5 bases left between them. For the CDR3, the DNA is TGTGCCAGCAGTTACTTATGGAATGAGCAGTTCTTC. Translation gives CASSYLWNEQFF.

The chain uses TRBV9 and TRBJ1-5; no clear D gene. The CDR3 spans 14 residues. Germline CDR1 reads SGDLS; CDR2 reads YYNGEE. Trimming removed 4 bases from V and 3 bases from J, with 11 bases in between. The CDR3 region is CASSQVGNNQPQHF. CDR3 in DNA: TGTGCCAGCAGCCAGGTGGGTAACAATCAGCCCCAGCATTTT.